These 2 T cell receptor beta chains came from one sample sequenced in a study of T cells in Graves' hyperthyroidism and ophthalmopathy. Using RNA transcripts as the source, TCR beta CDR3 regions were amplified. The HTBI primer set drove a first-round RT-PCR of the TCR CDR3. MiXCR, run by TCRdb on the multiplex PCR reads, gives a single entry per CDR3 protein. The sample lists a few hundred thousand distinct CDR3 sequences; around 13% were seen once. The sample taken for sequencing was blood. The receptor source for this set is a woman aged 25 to 39 with Graves' hyperthyroidism that later progressed to Graves' ophthalmopathy.

This clonotype was picked up a small number of times. The chain joins TRBV12-3 or TRBV12-4 to TRBJ2-2; 10 nucleotides agree with TRBD2. This CDR3 has 14 residues. CDR3 sequence (DNA): TGTACCGGCAGTTTAGCGGGGGGAATCGGGGAGCTGTTTTTT. The encoded protein is CTGSLAGGIGELFF.

This clonotype showed up just a few times. The J gene is TRBJ2-1, the V gene TRBV25-1, with 7 bases identical to TRBD2. J was trimmed by 2 bases and V by 1 base; bases with no gene match: 2. CDR3 size: 15 residues. Germline V gene sequence: CDR1 MGHDK, CDR2 SYGVNS. The CDR3 DNA is TGTGCCAGCAGTGAATTGGGGGGGGCCTACAATGAGCAGTTCTTC. Translating it yields CASSELGGAYNEQFF.